The source of this T cell receptor (beta chain) is a study of T cells after somatic rescue of genetic block. Generated by immunoSEQ multiplex PCR, the TCRdb table keeps only in-frame clones and is missing some. Of around 70,000 clones in the sample, 85% to 95% were seen once. V was clipped by 6 bases and J by 4 bases; unmatched bases: 4. The CDR3 sequence is 13 residues long. Germline V gene data show CDR1 as MGHDK and CDR2 as SYGVNS. This clonotype was sampled from a man aged 35 to 55. Sequencing was performed on peripheral blood mononuclear cells (PBMCs). The chain links TRBV25-1 to TRBJ2-7, with TRBD1 identical over 9 bases. DNA of the CDR3: TGTGCCAGCAGCGGGACAGGGTTTTACGAGCAGTACTTC. This sequence encodes CASSGTGFYEQYF.